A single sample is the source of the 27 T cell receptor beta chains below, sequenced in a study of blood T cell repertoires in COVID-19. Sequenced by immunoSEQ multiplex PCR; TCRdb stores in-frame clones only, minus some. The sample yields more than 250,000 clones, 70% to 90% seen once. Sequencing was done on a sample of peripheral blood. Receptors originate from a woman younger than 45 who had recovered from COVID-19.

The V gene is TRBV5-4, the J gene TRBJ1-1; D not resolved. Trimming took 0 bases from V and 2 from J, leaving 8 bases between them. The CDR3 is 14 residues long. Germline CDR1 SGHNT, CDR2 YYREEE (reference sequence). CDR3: CASSLVGVNTEAFF. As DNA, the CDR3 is TGTGCCAGCAGCTTGGTCGGGGTCAACACTGAAGCTTTCTTT.

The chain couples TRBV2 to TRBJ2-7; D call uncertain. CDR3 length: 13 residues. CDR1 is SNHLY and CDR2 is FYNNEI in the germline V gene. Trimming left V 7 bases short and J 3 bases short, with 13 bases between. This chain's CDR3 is CASTASGRYEQYF. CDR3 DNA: TGTGCCAGCACCGCCAGTGGTCGCTACGAGCAGTACTTC.

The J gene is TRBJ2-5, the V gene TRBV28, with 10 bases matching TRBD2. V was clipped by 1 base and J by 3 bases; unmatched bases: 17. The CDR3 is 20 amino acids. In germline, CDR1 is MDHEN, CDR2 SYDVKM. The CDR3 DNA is TGTGCCAGCAGTTTATCGTCCCTCCTTTTCGAGCGGGAGGGAGAAGAGACCCAGTACTTC. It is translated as CASSLSSLLFEREGEETQYF.

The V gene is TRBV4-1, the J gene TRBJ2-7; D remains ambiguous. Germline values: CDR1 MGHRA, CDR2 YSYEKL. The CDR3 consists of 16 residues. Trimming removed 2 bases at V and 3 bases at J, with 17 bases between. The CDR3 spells CASSQSQRNLDYEQYF. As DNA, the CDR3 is TGCGCCAGCAGCCAATCCCAGCGAAATCTCGACTACGAGCAGTACTTC.

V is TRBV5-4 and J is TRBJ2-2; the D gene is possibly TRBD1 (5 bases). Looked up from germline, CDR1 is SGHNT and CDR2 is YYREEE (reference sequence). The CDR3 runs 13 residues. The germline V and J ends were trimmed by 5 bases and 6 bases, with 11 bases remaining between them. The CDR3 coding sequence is TGTGCCAGCAGATCCAGGGCCGCCGGGGAGCTGTTTTTT. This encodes CASRSRAAGELFF. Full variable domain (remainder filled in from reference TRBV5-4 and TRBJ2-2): ETGVTQSPTHLIKTRGQQVTLRCSSQSGHNTVSWYQQALGQGPQFIFQYYREEENGRGNFPPRFSGLQFPNYSSELNVNALELDDSALYLCASRSRAAGELFFGEGSRLTVL.

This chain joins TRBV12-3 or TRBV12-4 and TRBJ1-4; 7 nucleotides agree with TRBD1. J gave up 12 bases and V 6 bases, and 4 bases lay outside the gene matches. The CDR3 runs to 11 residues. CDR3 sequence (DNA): TGTGCCAGCAGCCGTGGGACAGAACTGTTTTTT. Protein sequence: CASSRGTELFF.

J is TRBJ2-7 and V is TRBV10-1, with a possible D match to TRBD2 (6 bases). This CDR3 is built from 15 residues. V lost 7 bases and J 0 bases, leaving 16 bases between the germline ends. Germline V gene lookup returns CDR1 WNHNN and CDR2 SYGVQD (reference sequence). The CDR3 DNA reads TGCGCCAGCACGGGAGACGGGCTTAGCTCCTACGAGCAGTACTTC. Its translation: CASTGDGLSSYEQYF.

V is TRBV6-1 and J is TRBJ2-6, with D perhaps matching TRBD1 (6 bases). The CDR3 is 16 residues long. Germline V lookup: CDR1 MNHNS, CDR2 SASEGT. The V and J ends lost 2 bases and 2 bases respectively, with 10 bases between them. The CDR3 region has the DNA TGTGCCAGCAGTGAACGTGGGGGCGCTGGGGCCAACGTCCTGACTTTC. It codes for CASSERGGAGANVLTF.

CDR3 region: CASSPTTINQPQHF. Here the CDR3 DNA reads TGTGCCAGCAGCCCGACGACTATAAATCAGCCCCAGCATTTT. The chain recombines TRBV6-5 with TRBJ1-5; unclear D gene. CDR1 is MNHEY and CDR2 is SVGAGI in the germline V gene. Trimming shortened V by 6 bases and J by 4 bases, and 13 bases separated the two germline ends. This CDR3 region has 14 residues.

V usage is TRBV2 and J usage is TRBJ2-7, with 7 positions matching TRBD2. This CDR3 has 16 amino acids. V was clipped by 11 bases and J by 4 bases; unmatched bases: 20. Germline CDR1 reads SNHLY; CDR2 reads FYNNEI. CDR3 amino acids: CASEGLGREFSYEQYF. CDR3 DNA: TGTGCCTCGGAGGGGTTAGGGCGGGAGTTCTCGTACGAGCAGTACTTC.

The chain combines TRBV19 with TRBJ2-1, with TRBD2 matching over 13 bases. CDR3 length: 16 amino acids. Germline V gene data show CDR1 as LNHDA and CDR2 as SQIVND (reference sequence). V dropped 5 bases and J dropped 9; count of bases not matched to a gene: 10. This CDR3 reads CASSAKLAGGPVEQFF. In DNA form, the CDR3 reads TGTGCCAGTAGTGCAAAACTAGCGGGAGGGCCGGTTGAGCAGTTCTTC.

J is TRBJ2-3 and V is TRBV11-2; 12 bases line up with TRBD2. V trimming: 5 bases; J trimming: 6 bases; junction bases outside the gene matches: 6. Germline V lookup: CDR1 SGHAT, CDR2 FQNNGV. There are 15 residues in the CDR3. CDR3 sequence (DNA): TGTGCCAGCAGCGTCGGTCTAGCGGGAGGGGATACGCAGTATTTT. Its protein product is CASSVGLAGGDTQYF.

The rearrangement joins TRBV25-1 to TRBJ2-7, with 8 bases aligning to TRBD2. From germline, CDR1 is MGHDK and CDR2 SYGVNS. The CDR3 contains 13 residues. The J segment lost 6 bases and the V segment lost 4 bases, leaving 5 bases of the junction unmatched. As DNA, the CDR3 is TGTGCCAGCAGTGCCGGACTAGCATCCGAGCAGTACTTC. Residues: CASSAGLASEQYF.

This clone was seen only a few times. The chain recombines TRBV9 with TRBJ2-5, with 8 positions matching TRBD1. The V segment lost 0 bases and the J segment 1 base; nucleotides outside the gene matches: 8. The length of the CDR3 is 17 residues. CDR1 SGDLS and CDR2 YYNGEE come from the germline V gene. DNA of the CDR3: TGTGCCAGCAGCGTAGAGTGGACAGGGACATCCCAAGAGACCCAGTACTTC. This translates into CASSVEWTGTSQETQYF.

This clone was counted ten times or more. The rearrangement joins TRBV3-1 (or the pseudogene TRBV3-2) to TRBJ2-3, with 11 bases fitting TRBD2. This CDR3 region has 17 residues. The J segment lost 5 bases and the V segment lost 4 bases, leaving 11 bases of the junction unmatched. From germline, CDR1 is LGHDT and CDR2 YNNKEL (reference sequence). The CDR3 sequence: CASSPISGTSGKDTQYF. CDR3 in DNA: TGTGCCAGCAGCCCAATTTCGGGGACTAGCGGCAAAGATACGCAGTATTTT.

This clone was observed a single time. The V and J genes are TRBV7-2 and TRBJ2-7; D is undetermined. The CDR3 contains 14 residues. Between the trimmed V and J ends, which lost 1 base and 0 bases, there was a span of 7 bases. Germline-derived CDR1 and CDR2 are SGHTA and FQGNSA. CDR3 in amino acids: CASSLEPSSYEQYF. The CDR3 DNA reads TGTGCCAGCAGCTTAGAACCGAGCTCCTACGAGCAGTACTTC.

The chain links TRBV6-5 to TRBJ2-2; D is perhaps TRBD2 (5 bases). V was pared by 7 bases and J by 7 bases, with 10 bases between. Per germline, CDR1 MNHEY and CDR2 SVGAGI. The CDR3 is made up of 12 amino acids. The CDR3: CASIGVIGELFF. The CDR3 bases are TGTGCCAGCATCGGGGTTATCGGGGAGCTGTTTTTT.

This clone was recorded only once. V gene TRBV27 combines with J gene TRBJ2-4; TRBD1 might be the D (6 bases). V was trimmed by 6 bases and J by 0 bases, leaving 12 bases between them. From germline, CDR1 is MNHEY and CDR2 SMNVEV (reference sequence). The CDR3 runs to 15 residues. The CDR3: CASSDRSLAKNIQYF. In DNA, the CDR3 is TGTGCCAGCAGCGACAGGTCCTTAGCCAAAAACATTCAGTACTTC.

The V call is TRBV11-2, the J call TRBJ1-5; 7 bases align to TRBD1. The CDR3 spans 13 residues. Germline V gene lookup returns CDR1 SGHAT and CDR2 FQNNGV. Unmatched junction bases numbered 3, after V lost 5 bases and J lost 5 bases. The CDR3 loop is CASSRDRDQPQHF. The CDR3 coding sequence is TGTGCCAGCAGCCGTGACAGGGATCAGCCCCAGCATTTT.

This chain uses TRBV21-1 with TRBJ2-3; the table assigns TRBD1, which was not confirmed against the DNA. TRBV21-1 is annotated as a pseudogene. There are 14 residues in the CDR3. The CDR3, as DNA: TGTGCCAGCAGCCCACCCAGGGGGCCAGATACGCAGTATTTT. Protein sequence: CASSPPRGPDTQYF.

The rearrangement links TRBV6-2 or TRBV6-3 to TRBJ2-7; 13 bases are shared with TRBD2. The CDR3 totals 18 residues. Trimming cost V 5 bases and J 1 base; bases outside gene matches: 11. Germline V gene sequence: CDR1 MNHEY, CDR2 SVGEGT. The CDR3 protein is CASSHRTSGRDWSYEQYF. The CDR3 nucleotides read TGTGCCAGCAGTCACCGAACTAGCGGGAGGGATTGGTCCTACGAGCAGTACTTC.

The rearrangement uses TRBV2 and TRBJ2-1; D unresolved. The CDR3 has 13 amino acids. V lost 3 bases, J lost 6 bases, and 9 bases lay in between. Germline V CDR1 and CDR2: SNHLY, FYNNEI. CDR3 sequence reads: CASSEGHRNEQFF. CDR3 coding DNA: TGTGCCAGCAGTGAGGGCCACCGCAATGAGCAGTTCTTC.

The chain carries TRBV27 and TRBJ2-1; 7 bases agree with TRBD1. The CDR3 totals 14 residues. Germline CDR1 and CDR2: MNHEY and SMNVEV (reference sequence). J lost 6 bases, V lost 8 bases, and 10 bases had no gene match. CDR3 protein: CASLKQGNGNEQFF. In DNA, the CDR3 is TGTGCCAGCCTAAAACAGGGGAATGGCAATGAGCAGTTCTTC.

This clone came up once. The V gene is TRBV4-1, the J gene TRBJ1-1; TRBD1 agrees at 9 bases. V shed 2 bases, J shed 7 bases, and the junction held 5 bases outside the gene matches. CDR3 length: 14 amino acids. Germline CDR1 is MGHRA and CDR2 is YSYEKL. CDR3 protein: CASSQLTGGGEAFF. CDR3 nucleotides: TGCGCCAGCAGCCAACTGACAGGGGGGGGTGAAGCTTTCTTT.

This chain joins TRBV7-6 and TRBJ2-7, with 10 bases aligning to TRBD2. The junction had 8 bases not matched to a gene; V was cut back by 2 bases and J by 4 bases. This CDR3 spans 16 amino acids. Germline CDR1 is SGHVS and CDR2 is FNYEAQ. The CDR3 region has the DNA TGTGCCAGCAGCTTAAGCGGGGGGGCTTTCGTTTACGAGCAGTACTTC. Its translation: CASSLSGGAFVYEQYF.

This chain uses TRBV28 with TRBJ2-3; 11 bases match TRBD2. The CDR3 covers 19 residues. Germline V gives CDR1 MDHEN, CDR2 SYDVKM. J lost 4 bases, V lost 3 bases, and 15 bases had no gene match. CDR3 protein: CASSLGRASGRSLADTQYF. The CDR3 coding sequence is TGTGCCAGCAGTTTGGGGAGGGCTAGCGGGAGGTCGCTCGCAGATACGCAGTATTTT.

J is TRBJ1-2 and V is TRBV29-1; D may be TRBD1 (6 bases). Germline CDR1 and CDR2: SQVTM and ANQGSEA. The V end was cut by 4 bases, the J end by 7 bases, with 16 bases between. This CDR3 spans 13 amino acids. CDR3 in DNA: TGCAGCGTTGTAGTTAGCAGGGGAACTGGCTACACCTTC. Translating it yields CSVVVSRGTGYTF.